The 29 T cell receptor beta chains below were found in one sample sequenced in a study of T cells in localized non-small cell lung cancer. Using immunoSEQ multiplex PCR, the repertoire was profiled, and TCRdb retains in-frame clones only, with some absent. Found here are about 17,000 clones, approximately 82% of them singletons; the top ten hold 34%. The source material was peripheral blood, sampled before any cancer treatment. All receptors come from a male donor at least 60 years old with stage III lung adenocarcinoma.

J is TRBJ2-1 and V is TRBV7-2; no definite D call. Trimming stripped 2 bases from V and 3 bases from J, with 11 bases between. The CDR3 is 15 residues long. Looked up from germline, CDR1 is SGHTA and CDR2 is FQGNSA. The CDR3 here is CASSLNPHLYNEQFF. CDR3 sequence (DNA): TGTGCCAGCAGCTTAAACCCCCACCTCTACAATGAGCAGTTCTTC.

CDR3 DNA sequence: TGTGCCAGCAGTTACGGGGACAGGGGCTACGAGCAGTACTTC. Its protein is CASSYGDRGYEQYF. The V and J genes are TRBV6-6 and TRBJ2-7; TRBD1 matches at 10 bases. V lost 2 bases to trimming and J lost 3 bases; unmatched junction nucleotides: 1. The germline V gene has CDR1 MNHNY and CDR2 SVGAGI (reference sequence). The CDR3 sequence is 14 residues long.

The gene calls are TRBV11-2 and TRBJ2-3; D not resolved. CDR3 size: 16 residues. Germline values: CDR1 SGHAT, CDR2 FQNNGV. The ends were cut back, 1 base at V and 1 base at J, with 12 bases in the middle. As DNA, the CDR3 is TGTGCCAGCAGCTTAGGATTAAGACCCGGCACAGATACGCAGTATTTT. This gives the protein CASSLGLRPGTDTQYF. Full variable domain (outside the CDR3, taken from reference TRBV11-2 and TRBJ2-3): EAGVAQSPRYKIIEKRQSVAFWCNPISGHATLYWYQQILGQGPKLLIQFQNNGVVDDSQLPKDRFSAERLKGVDSTLKIQPAKLEDSAVYLCASSLGLRPGTDTQYFGPGTRLTVL.

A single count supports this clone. Here the CDR3 DNA reads TGTGCCAGTATCTCCCCCCGGGCTGGCTACACCTTC. Its translation: CASISPRAGYTF. The V call is TRBV19, the J call TRBJ1-2; the D is unclear. CDR1 is LNHDA, CDR2 SQIVND, per germline (reference sequence). The CDR3 has 12 residues. V lost 7 bases and J 7 bases, leaving 13 bases between the germline ends.

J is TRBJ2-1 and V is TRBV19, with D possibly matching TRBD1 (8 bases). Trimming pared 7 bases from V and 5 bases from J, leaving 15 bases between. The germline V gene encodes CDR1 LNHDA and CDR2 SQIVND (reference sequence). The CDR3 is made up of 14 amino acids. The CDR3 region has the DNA TGTGCCAGTAACAGGGGGGGACTAAACAATGAGCAGTTCTTC. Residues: CASNRGGLNNEQFF.

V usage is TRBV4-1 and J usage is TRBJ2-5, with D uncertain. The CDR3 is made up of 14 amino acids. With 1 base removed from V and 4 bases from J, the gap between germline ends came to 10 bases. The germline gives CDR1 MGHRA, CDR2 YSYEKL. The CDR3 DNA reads TGCGCCAGCAGCCAAGGGATGGTCGGAGAGACCCAGTACTTC. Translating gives CASSQGMVGETQYF.

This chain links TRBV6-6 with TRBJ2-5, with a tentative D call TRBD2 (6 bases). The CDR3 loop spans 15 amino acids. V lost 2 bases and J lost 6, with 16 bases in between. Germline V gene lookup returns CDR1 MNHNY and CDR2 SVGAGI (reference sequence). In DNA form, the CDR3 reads TGTGCCAGCAGTTACGGCGCGGGGTTGCCCAAGACCCAGTACTTC. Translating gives CASSYGAGLPKTQYF.

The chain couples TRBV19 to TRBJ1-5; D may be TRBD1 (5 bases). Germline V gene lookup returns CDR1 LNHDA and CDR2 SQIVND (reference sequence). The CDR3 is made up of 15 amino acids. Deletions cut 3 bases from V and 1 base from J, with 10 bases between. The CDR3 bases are TGTGCCAGTAGTATGCCAGGGATAAGCAATCAGCCCCAGCATTTT. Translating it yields CASSMPGISNQPQHF.

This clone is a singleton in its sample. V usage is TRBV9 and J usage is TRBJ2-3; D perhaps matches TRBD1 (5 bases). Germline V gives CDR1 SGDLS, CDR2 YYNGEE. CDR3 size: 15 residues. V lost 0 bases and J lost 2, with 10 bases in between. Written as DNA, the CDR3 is TGTGCCAGCAGCGTAGGTGGGGCCTACACAGATACGCAGTATTTT. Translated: CASSVGGAYTDTQYF.

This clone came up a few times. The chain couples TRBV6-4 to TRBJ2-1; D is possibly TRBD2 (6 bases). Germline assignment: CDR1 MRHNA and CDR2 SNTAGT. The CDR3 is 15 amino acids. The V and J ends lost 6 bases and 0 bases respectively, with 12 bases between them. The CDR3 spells CASSAAGSSYNEQFF. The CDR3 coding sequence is TGTGCCAGCAGCGCGGCGGGGAGCTCCTACAATGAGCAGTTCTTC.

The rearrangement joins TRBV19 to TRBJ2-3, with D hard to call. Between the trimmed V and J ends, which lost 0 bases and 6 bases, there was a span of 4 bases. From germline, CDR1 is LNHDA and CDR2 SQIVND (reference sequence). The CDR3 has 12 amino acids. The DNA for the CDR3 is TGTGCCAGTAGTATAGATCTTGATACGCAGTATTTT. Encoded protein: CASSIDLDTQYF.

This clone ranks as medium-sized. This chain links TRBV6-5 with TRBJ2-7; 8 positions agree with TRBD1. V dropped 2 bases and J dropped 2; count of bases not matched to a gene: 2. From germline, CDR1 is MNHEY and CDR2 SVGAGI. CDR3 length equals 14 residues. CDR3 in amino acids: CASSYTQGAYEQYF. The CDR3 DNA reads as TGTGCCAGCAGTTACACACAGGGGGCCTACGAGCAGTACTTC.

CDR3 residues: CASSLIQGLGEKLFF. The CDR3 nucleotides are TGTGCCAGCAGTCTGATTCAGGGTCTGGGTGAAAAACTGTTTTTT. This sequence joins TRBV27 and TRBJ1-4; TRBD1 is a possible D gene (5 bases). The CDR3 is 15 amino acids. V gave up 5 bases and J gave up 7 bases, with 17 bases separating them. Germline V lookup: CDR1 MNHEY, CDR2 SMNVEV (reference sequence).

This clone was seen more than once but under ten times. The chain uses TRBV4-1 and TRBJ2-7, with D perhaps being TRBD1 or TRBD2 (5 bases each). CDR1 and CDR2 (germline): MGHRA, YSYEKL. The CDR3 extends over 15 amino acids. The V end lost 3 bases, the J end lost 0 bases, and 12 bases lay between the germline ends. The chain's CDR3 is CASSHMRGNSYEQYF. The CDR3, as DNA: TGCGCCAGCAGCCATATGAGGGGAAACTCCTACGAGCAGTACTTC.

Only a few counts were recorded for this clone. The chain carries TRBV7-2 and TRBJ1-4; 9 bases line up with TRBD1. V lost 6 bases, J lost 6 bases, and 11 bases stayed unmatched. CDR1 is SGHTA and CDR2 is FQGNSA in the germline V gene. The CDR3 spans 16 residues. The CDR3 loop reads CASRKPTGGNDEKLFF. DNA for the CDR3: TGTGCCAGCAGAAAGCCGACAGGGGGGAATGATGAAAAACTGTTTTTT. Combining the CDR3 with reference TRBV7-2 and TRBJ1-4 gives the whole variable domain GAGVSQSPSNKVTEKGKDVELRCDPISGHTALYWYRQSLGQGLEFLIYFQGNSAPDKSGLPSDRFSAERTGGSVSTLTIQRTQQEDSAVYLCASRKPTGGNDEKLFFGSGTQLSVL.

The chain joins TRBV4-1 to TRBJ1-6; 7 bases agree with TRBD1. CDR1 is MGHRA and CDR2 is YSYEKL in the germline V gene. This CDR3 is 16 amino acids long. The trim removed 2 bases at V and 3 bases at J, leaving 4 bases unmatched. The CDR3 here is CASSQTQGGYNSPLHF. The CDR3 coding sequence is TGCGCCAGCAGCCAAACCCAGGGGGGCTATAATTCACCCCTCCACTTT.

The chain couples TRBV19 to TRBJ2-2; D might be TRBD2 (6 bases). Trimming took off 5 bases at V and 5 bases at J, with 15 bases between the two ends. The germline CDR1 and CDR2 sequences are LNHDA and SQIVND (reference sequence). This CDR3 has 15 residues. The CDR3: CASSSAGAGTGELFF. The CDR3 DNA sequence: TGTGCCAGTAGTTCCGCCGGGGCGGGGACCGGGGAGCTGTTTTTT.

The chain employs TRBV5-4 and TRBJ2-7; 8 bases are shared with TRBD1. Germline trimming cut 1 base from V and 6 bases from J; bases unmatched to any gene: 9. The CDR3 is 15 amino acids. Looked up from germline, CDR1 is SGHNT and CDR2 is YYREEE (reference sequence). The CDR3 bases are TGTGCCAGCAGCTTGAGGACAGGGATCTTCTCCGAGCAGTACTTC. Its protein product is CASSLRTGIFSEQYF.

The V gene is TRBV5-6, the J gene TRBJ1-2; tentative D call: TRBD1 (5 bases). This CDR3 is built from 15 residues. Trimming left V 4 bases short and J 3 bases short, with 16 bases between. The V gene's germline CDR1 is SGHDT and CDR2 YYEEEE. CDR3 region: CASSPWGGAYYGYTF. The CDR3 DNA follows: TGTGCCAGCAGCCCGTGGGGAGGGGCCTACTATGGCTACACCTTC.

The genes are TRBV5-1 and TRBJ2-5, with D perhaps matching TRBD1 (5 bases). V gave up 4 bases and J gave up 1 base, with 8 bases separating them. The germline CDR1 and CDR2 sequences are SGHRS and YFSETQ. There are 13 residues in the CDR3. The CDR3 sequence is CASSRDSQETQYF. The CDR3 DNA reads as TGCGCCAGCAGCCGCGACAGCCAAGAGACCCAGTACTTC.

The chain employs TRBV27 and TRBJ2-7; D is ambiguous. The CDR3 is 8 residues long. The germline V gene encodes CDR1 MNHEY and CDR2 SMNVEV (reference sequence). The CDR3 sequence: CASRGGRV. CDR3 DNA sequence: TGTGCCAGCAGGGGTGGGCGAGTC.

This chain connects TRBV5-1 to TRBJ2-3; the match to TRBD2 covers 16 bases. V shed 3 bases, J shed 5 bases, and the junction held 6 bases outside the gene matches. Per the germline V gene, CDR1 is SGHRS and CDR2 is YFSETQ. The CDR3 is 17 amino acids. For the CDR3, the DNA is TGCGCCAGCAGCTCGGGACTAGCGGGGGGGCCAGGAGATACGCAGTATTTT. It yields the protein CASSSGLAGGPGDTQYF.

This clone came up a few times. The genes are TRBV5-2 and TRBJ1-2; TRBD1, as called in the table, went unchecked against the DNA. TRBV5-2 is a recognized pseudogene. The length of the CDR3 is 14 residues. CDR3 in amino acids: CASSLDDSYYGYTF. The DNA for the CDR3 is TGTGCCAGCAGCTTGGACGACAGCTATTATGGCTACACCTTC.

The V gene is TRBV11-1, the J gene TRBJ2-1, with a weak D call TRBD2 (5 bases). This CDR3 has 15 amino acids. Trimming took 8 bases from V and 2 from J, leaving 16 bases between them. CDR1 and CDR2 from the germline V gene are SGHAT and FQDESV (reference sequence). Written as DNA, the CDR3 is TGTGCCAGCGGTCGGAGCGGAGACCCCTACAATGAGCAGTTCTTC. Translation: CASGRSGDPYNEQFF. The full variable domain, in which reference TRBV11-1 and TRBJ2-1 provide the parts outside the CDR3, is EAEVAQSPRYKITEKSQAVAFWCDPISGHATLYWYRQILGQGPELLVQFQDESVVDDSQLPKDRFSAERLKGVDSTLKIQPAELGDSAMYLCASGRSGDPYNEQFFGPGTRLTVL.

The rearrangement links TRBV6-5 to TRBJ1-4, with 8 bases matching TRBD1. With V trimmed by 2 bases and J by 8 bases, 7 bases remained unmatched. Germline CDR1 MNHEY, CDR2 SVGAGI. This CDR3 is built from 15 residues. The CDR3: CASSYSRTGKEKLFF. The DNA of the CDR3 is TGTGCCAGCAGTTACAGCCGGACAGGGAAGGAAAAACTGTTTTTT.

CDR3 residues: CASSYTLGFEAFF. The CDR3 region has the DNA TGTGCCAGCAGTTACACCCTTGGTTTCGAAGCTTTCTTT. The V and J genes are TRBV6-5 and TRBJ1-1; D remains unclear. In germline, CDR1 is MNHEY, CDR2 SVGAGI. V shed 2 bases and J shed 8 bases, with 12 bases lying between them. The CDR3 totals 13 residues.

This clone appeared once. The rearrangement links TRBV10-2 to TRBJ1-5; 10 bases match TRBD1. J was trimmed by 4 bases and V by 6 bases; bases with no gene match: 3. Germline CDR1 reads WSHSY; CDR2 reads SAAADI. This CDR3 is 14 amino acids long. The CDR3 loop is CASSRDRGNQPQHF. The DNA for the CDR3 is TGCGCCAGCAGCCGGGACAGGGGTAATCAGCCCCAGCATTTT.

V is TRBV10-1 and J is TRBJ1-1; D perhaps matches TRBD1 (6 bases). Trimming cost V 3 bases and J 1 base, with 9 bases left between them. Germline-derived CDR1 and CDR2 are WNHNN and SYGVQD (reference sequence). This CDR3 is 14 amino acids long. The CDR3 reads CASSDRGANTEAFF. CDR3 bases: TGCGCCAGCAGTGACAGGGGCGCGAACACTGAAGCTTTCTTT.

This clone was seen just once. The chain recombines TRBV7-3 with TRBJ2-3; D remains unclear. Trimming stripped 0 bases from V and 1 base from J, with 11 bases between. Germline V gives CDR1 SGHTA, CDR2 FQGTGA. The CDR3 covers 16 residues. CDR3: CASSLTPSSRTDTQYF. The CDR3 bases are TGTGCCAGCAGCTTAACGCCCAGCTCACGCACAGATACGCAGTATTTT.